This section outlines one T cell receptor beta chain sequence together with its context. Its antigen is still unknown. The ends were cut back, 1 base at V and 5 bases at J, with 14 bases in the middle. The germline V gene encodes CDR1 MNHNS and CDR2 SASEGT. This CDR3 has 15 amino acids. The data are from a study of T cells in localized non-small cell lung cancer. TCRdb's copy holds only in-frame clones and misses some; the assay was immunoSEQ multiplex PCR. The data contain tens of thousands of clones, 78% of them singletons. General study results and limits: Longer overall survival was linked to higher blood T cell density. In adjacent lung appeared a median roughly 56 of the top 100 tumor clones.

J is TRBJ1-2 and V is TRBV6-1, with D perhaps matching TRBD1 (6 bases). The sequencing here drew on peripheral blood, taken before any cancer treatment. The sequence derives from a male donor older than 55 with stage II squamous cell lung carcinoma. Written as DNA, the CDR3 is TGTGCCAGCAGTGAAGTGGTGGGGGGCTTTTATGGCTACACCTTC. Protein sequence: CASSEVVGGFYGYTF.